The rows below give T cell receptor beta chains drawn from one sample of a study of vaccination effects on CD4 cells after COVID-19. Their antigens remain unidentified. The assay was immunoSEQ multiplex PCR, and TCRdb's table has in-frame clones only and misses some. The sample carries 35,000 to 40,000 clones, approximately 82% recorded once. This material consisted of CD4+ T cells from PBMCs cultured with HCoV-NL63 spike peptides, taken after COVID-19 vaccination. The receptors derive from a human donor who received a COVID-19 vaccine. Some clones in this sample may be carry-over from other donors' samples. Both conserved end residues are part of each CDR3. D genes are given only for firm matches. Clone size is given for some rows only: seen once, a few or many times, or a class if the clone is expanded.

v_call	d_call	j_call	clone_size	cdr3_nt	cdr3_aa
TRBV13	-	TRBJ2-4	once	TGTGCCAGCAGCTTACGCGGGGGCGCAAACATTCAGTACTTC	CASSLRGGANIQYF
TRBV18	TRBD1	TRBJ1-3	few	TGTGCCAGCTCACCCTGGGACAGCTCTGGAAACACCATATATTTT	CASSPWDSSGNTIYF
TRBV30	TRBD1	TRBJ1-3	-	TGTGCCTGGAATCAGGGGGCAAACCAAAACACCATATATTTT	CAWNQGANQNTIYF
TRBV11-2	TRBD2	TRBJ2-4	once	TGTGCCAGCAGCTTAGATCATGCGGGGGTGACCAAAAACATTCAGTACTTC	CASSLDHAGVTKNIQYF
TRBV6-1	-	TRBJ2-5	-	TGTGCCAGCAGTGAGGGTGGGGGGGCCGGGACCCAGTACTTC	CASSEGGGAGTQYF
TRBV2	TRBD1	TRBJ2-3	-	TGTGCCAGCAGGCCGACAGGGGTTGGCACAGATACGCAGTATTTT	CASRPTGVGTDTQYF
TRBV6-5	TRBD1	TRBJ1-2	medium-sized	TGTGCCAGCAGATCGACAGGGCAAGTCTATGGCTACACCTTC	CASRSTGQVYGYTF
TRBV9	-	TRBJ1-6	-	TGTGCCAGCAGCGTACAGGACGGCAATTCACCCCTCCACTTT	CASSVQDGNSPLHF
TRBV10-3	-	TRBJ1-3	-	TGTGCCATCAGGCCGCGGAACACCATATATTTT	CAIRPRNTIYF
TRBV7-3	-	TRBJ1-6	-	TGTGCCAGCCGGGACGTGGGAAATTCACCCCTCCACTTT	CASRDVGNSPLHF
TRBV18	TRBD2	TRBJ2-1	-	TGTGCCAGCTCACCACCGCGCGGGGGGGCGTCCTACAATGAGCAGTTCTTC	CASSPPRGGASYNEQFF
TRBV20-1	-	TRBJ1-1	few	TGCAGTGCTAGTCCCTATGTGGAGGGTATGAACACTGAAGCTTTCTTT	CSASPYVEGMNTEAFF
TRBV19	-	TRBJ2-5	once	TGTGCCAGTAGTATGGGGTGGGCACGGGAGACCCAGTACTTC	CASSMGWARETQYF
TRBV5-6	TRBD2	TRBJ2-3	-	TGTGCCAGCAGCTTGGTGACTAGCGGCACAGATACGCAGTATTTT	CASSLVTSGTDTQYF
TRBV5-1	-	TRBJ2-5	-	TGCGCCAGCAGCTTGAATCAGGGGGGGGAGGAGACCCAGTACTTC	CASSLNQGGEETQYF
TRBV18	-	TRBJ1-2	-	TGTGCCAGCTCACCGGGACAACTATTCTATGGCTACACCTTC	CASSPGQLFYGYTF
TRBV19	-	TRBJ2-5	-	TGTGCCAGTAGCCGGACAGTTCGTCAAGAGACCCAGTACTTC	CASSRTVRQETQYF
TRBV19	TRBD1	TRBJ1-2	-	TGTGCCAGTACGAAAGTTGAGACAGGGGTAAGCGGCTACACCTTC	CASTKVETGVSGYTF
TRBV7-8	-	TRBJ2-3	-	TGTGCCAGCAGTCCAATTATAGATACGCAGTATTTT	CASSPIIDTQYF
TRBV27	TRBD1	TRBJ1-5	-	TGTGCCAGCAGTTATCGGACAGGGGCTCAGCCCCAGCATTTT	CASSYRTGAQPQHF
TRBV5-3	TRBD1	TRBJ2-2	-	TGTGCCAGAAGCCTGGCAGGGACAGGGGCCACCGGGGAGCTGTTTTTT	CARSLAGTGATGELFF
TRBV7-8	TRBD2	TRBJ2-3	medium-sized	TGTGCCAGCAGCTTAGCCGATTCGGGAGGGCCTAGCACAGATACGCAGTATTTT	CASSLADSGGPSTDTQYF
TRBV28	-	TRBJ1-6	-	TGTGCCAGTCTATCGCAAGGGAATTCACCCCTCCACTTT	CASLSQGNSPLHF